This T cell receptor beta chain comes out of a study of T-cell memory formation after mild COVID-19. Study results and caveats: Specificity for SARS-CoV-2 was not confirmed among the second-wave clones peaking on day 37.

TCRdb recomputed calls from the 5' RACE reads with MiXCR, one row per CDR3 protein. This table has fewer than 200,000 distinct CDR3 sequences, over 10% appearing once. This clonotype was counted at least ten times. No antigen is known for it. The sequenced sample was PBMCs or a T cell subset sorted from them (not recorded which). The receptor was derived from a man younger than 35 who had mild COVID-19 (a few samples of this study predate the infection). Cell type and time point are not known.

The DNA of the CDR3 is TGCGCCAGCAGCTTCTCGACCGGCATGAACACTGAAGCTTTCTTT. Protein product: CASSFSTGMNTEAFF. J is TRBJ1-1 and V is TRBV5-1; D is ambiguous. There are 15 residues in the CDR3. From germline, CDR1 is SGHRS and CDR2 YFSETQ. With 2 bases removed from V and 0 bases from J, the gap between germline ends came to 11 bases. Filled out from reference TRBV5-1 and TRBJ1-1, the complete variable domain reads KAGVTQTPRYLIKTRGQQVTLSCSPISGHRSVSWYQQTPGQGLQFLFEYFSETQRNKGNFPGRFSGRQFSNSRSEMNVSTLELGDSALYLCASSFSTGMNTEAFFGQGTRLTVV.